The following is a T cell receptor beta chain sequence with its context. As yet, its antigen is unknown. The data were obtained in a study of shared clonotypes between healthy human individuals. For the study at large: Per donor, CD8 memory used one plate, CD8 naive used two, CD4 memory used three and CD4 naive used three.

Measured with immunoSEQ multiplex PCR; TCRdb has only the in-frame clones, and not every one. Counted here are 1.5 million to 1.9 million clones, 95% to 99% occurring once; the ten biggest clones make up roughly 0.45%. Germline V gene sequence: CDR1 MDHEN, CDR2 SYDVKM. The CDR3 has 13 amino acids. V lost 7 bases, J lost 8 bases, and 17 bases lay in between. Overall study findings and caveats: Compared with memory subsets, naive subsets generally had larger estimated richness.

Input material: naive CD4+ T cells sorted from blood. Subset given: CD45RA+ positively selected. This chain connects TRBV28 to TRBJ1-2; D possibly corresponds to TRBD1 (5 bases). The TCR sequence derives from a young man in good health. The CDR3 loop reads CASTDRTFLGYTF. The DNA for the CDR3 is TGTGCCAGCACCGACCGGACATTCCTCGGCTACACCTTC.